These 24 T cell receptor beta chains were all obtained from the same sample, sequenced in a study of blood T cell repertoires in COVID-19. The protocol was immunoSEQ multiplex PCR, while the TCRdb copy is restricted to in-frame clones and leaves out a portion. The data hold about 61,000 clones, with 75% to 90% observed a single time. Sequencing used peripheral blood. These receptor sequences come from a human donor in a cohort sampled during active COVID-19.

This clone was observed a single time. The V and J genes are TRBV19 and TRBJ1-5; 7 positions agree with TRBD1. CDR3 length: 14 amino acids. Trimming removed 10 bases from V and 4 bases from J; junction bases left unmatched: 10. The germline gives CDR1 LNHDA, CDR2 SQIVND (reference sequence). The CDR3 reads CATNRGRSNQPQHF. The CDR3 DNA follows: TGTGCCACAAACAGGGGCAGGAGTAATCAGCCCCAGCATTTT.

The rearrangement joins TRBV24-1 to TRBJ1-4; D might be TRBD1 (5 bases). Trimming stripped 3 bases from V and 11 bases from J, with 12 bases between. Germline CDR1 reads KGHDR; CDR2 reads SFDVKD. The length of the CDR3 is 13 residues. As DNA, the CDR3 is TGTGCCACCAGTGATCCAGGGAAGGGTAAACTGTTTTTT. As protein: CATSDPGKGKLFF.

V and J are TRBV27 and TRBJ1-2; no clear D. V was trimmed by 2 bases and J by 0 bases, leaving 4 bases between them. From germline, CDR1 is MNHEY and CDR2 SMNVEV (reference sequence). CDR3 length: 13 residues. CDR3 protein: CASSLRANYGYTF. The CDR3 nucleotides read TGTGCCAGCAGTTTACGAGCTAACTATGGCTACACCTTC.

The table lists this clone with a count of one. This chain uses TRBV14 with TRBJ2-3, with TRBD2 matching over 9 bases. CDR1 is SGHDN, CDR2 FVKESK, per germline. The trim removed 7 bases at V and 2 bases at J, leaving 7 bases unmatched. The CDR3 is made up of 15 amino acids. The CDR3 here is CASKPSGTNTDTQYF. CDR3 nucleotides: TGTGCCAGCAAGCCTAGCGGGACGAACACAGATACGCAGTATTTT.

This chain uses TRBV5-1 with TRBJ1-5; 8 bases match TRBD1. CDR1 and CDR2 (germline): SGHRS, YFSETQ. The CDR3 runs 15 residues. V dropped 3 bases and J dropped 1; count of bases not matched to a gene: 3. The CDR3 DNA reads TGCGCCAGCAGCTGGACAGGGATGAGCAATCAGCCCCAGCATTTT. This encodes CASSWTGMSNQPQHF.

The chain carries TRBV27 and TRBJ1-6, with 7 nucleotides matching TRBD1. CDR3 length: 17 amino acids. Germline CDR1 and CDR2: MNHEY and SMNVEV (reference sequence). The junction had 15 bases not matched to a gene; V was cut back by 6 bases and J by 7 bases. CDR3 in amino acids: CASREIQGRNRNSPLHF. The CDR3 nucleotides are TGTGCCAGCAGGGAGATACAGGGGCGCAATAGGAATTCACCCCTCCACTTT.

The chain has TRBV7-3 and TRBJ2-2; the match to TRBD1 covers 7 bases. The germline CDR1 and CDR2 sequences are SGHTA and FQGTGA. There are 13 residues in the CDR3. J was trimmed by 7 bases and V by 3 bases; bases with no gene match: 2. The CDR3 region is CASSFTGVGELFF. CDR3 DNA sequence: TGTGCCAGCAGCTTTACAGGGGTCGGGGAGCTGTTTTTT.

The V and J genes are TRBV19 and TRBJ2-1; 11 bases are shared with TRBD2. V was clipped by 8 bases and J by 7 bases; unmatched bases: 10. This CDR3 has 15 amino acids. Germline assignment: CDR1 LNHDA and CDR2 SQIVND (reference sequence). This CDR3 is CASAGLAGGVNEQFF. The CDR3 bases are TGTGCCAGTGCCGGCCTAGCGGGAGGTGTGAATGAGCAGTTCTTC.

V is TRBV19 and J is TRBJ1-4; 8 bases are shared with TRBD1. The length of the CDR3 is 16 residues. Germline V gives CDR1 LNHDA, CDR2 SQIVND (reference sequence). V was clipped by 4 bases and J by 2 bases; unmatched bases: 6. The CDR3 spells CASSRTGGSTNEKLFF. CDR3 in DNA: TGTGCCAGTAGTAGAACAGGGGGATCTACTAATGAAAAACTGTTTTTT.

V usage is TRBV29-1 and J usage is TRBJ2-3; 7 bases are shared with TRBD1. The germline CDR1 and CDR2 sequences are SQVTM and ANQGSEA. The CDR3 has 14 residues. The V and J ends lost 5 bases and 0 bases, in that order; junction bases with no gene match: 5. The DNA for the CDR3 is TGCAGCGTTAGTCGGGGACAGAGCACAGATACGCAGTATTTT. This encodes CSVSRGQSTDTQYF.

V and J are TRBV28 and TRBJ1-5; unclear D gene. Trimming pared 0 bases from V and 4 bases from J, leaving 10 bases between. The CDR3 totals 15 residues. In germline, CDR1 is MDHEN, CDR2 SYDVKM. CDR3 nucleotides: TGTGCCAGCAGTTTATGGTCCGGGGATAATCAGCCCCAGCATTTT. This encodes CASSLWSGDNQPQHF.

The chain carries TRBV11-1 and TRBJ2-7, with 7 positions matching TRBD1. Germline trimming cut 1 base from V and 5 bases from J; bases unmatched to any gene: 5. CDR1 and CDR2 (germline): SGHAT, FQDESV (reference sequence). The CDR3 runs to 14 residues. CDR3 nucleotide sequence: TGTGCCAGCAGCTTAGTTCCAGGGGGAAACGAGCAGTACTTC. Translated: CASSLVPGGNEQYF.

This clone was seen a single time. The chain is built from TRBV7-2 and TRBJ1-1; 7 nucleotides match TRBD1. This CDR3 region has 13 residues. The V and J ends lost 1 base and 4 bases, in that order; junction bases with no gene match: 0. The germline V gene encodes CDR1 SGHTA and CDR2 FQGNSA. The DNA of the CDR3 is TGTGCCAGCAGCTTAGACAGGGGCACTGAAGCTTTCTTT. It is translated as CASSLDRGTEAFF.

CDR3 coding DNA: TGTGCCAGCAGCAAACCCGGGACAGGTAGACAAGAGACCCAGTACTTC. Its protein is CASSKPGTGRQETQYF. V is TRBV21-1 and J is TRBJ2-5; the table's D call TRBD1 went unverified against the DNA. TRBV21-1 is described as a pseudogene. The CDR3 consists of 16 residues.

The chain is built from TRBV6-2 or TRBV6-3 and TRBJ2-7, with 7 bases matching TRBD1. CDR1 MNHEY and CDR2 SVGEGT come from the germline V gene. After removal of 2 bases from V and 1 base from J, the junction contained 8 bases not matched to a gene. This CDR3 has 16 amino acids. DNA for the CDR3: TGTGCCAGCAGTTACCCCCACAGGGGTCAGTCCTACGAGCAGTACTTC. This sequence encodes CASSYPHRGQSYEQYF.

This chain links TRBV19 with TRBJ1-2; 10 bases line up with TRBD1. Germline-derived CDR1 and CDR2 are LNHDA and SQIVND (reference sequence). This CDR3 region has 15 residues. Trimming at V came to 2 bases and at J to 6 bases, leaving 6 bases not matched to a gene. The CDR3 coding sequence is TGTGCCAGTAGTATAACCAGACAGGGGGCTGATGGCTACACCTTC. As protein: CASSITRQGADGYTF.

V gene TRBV29-1 combines with J gene TRBJ2-1; D may be TRBD2 (6 bases). Trimming left V 7 bases short and J 7 bases short, with 20 bases between. Germline assignment: CDR1 SQVTM and CDR2 ANQGSEA. This CDR3 has 14 residues. The CDR3 sequence is CSAARPGLRNEQFF. The CDR3 DNA follows: TGCAGCGCCGCCAGACCGGGACTTCGAAATGAGCAGTTCTTC.

The chain carries TRBV18 and TRBJ2-2; 10 positions match TRBD2. This CDR3 has 17 residues. After removal of 8 bases from V and 6 bases from J, the junction contained 15 bases not matched to a gene. CDR1 and CDR2 (germline): KGHSH, LQKENI. The CDR3 here is CASRGLAGVVVPGELFF. In DNA, the CDR3 is TGTGCCAGCCGCGGGCTAGCGGGAGTGGTGGTGCCCGGGGAGCTGTTTTTT.

Turning to this clone: Other DNA variants within this sample encode the same CDR3. This chain connects TRBV27 to TRBJ2-1; 7 bases are shared with TRBD2. Per germline, CDR1 MNHEY and CDR2 SMNVEV (reference sequence). The CDR3 runs 15 residues. Unmatched junction bases numbered 1, after V lost 2 bases and J lost 0 bases. The DNA of the CDR3 is TGTGCCAGCAGTTTACGCGGGAGCTCCTACAATGAGCAGTTCTTC. This encodes CASSLRGSSYNEQFF.

The chain couples TRBV7-2 to TRBJ1-2, with D perhaps TRBD1 (5 bases). CDR1 SGHTA and CDR2 FQGNSA come from the germline V gene. The germline V and J ends were trimmed by 5 bases and 4 bases, with 17 bases remaining between them. The CDR3 is made up of 15 amino acids. The DNA of the CDR3 is TGTGCCAGCAGCGTAACAAAGGGGCTCTTCTATGGCTACACCTTC. It codes for CASSVTKGLFYGYTF. Full variable domain (remainder filled in from reference TRBV7-2 and TRBJ1-2): GAGVSQSPSNKVTEKGKDVELRCDPISGHTALYWYRQSLGQGLEFLIYFQGNSAPDKSGLPSDRFSAERTGGSVSTLTIQRTQQEDSAVYLCASSVTKGLFYGYTFGSGTRLTVV.

The chain combines TRBV24-1 with TRBJ2-5, with D hard to call. The germline gives CDR1 KGHDR, CDR2 SFDVKD. The CDR3 has 11 residues. CDR3: CGYIDKETQYF. CDR3 coding DNA: TGTGGATACATCGATAAAGAGACCCAGTACTTC.

V and J are TRBV18 and TRBJ1-2; D ambiguous. CDR1 KGHSH and CDR2 LQKENI come from the germline V gene. The CDR3 has 14 residues. The ends were cut back, 3 bases at V and 0 bases at J, with 8 bases in the middle. CDR3 loop: CASSPAKTNYGYTF. CDR3 DNA sequence: TGTGCCAGCTCACCGGCAAAGACTAACTATGGCTACACCTTC.

V is TRBV27 and J is TRBJ2-1; 7 nucleotides agree with TRBD2. The germline CDR1 and CDR2 sequences are MNHEY and SMNVEV (reference sequence). The V gene end was trimmed by 5 bases and the J gene end by 8 bases; junction bases not matched to a gene: 0. This CDR3 has 11 residues. CDR3 region: CASSLADEQFF. CDR3 nucleotides: TGTGCCAGCAGTCTAGCGGATGAGCAGTTCTTC.

The CDR3: CASSQDSARRQFF. DNA for the CDR3: TGCGCCAGCAGCCAAGACTCGGCTAGACGACAGTTCTTC. The V and J genes are TRBV4-3 and TRBJ2-1; D unresolved. This CDR3 is built from 13 residues. V shed 0 bases and J shed 13 bases, with 13 bases lying between them. Per germline, CDR1 LGHNA and CDR2 YSLEER.